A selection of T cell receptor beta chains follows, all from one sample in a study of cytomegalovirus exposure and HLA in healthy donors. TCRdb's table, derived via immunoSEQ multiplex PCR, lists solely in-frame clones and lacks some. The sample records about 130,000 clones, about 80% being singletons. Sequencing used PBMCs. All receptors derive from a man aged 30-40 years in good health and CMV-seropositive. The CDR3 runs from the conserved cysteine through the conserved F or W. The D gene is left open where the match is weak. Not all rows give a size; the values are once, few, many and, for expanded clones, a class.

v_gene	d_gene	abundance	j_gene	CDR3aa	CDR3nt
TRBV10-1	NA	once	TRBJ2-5	CASSETDQETQYF	TGCGCCAGCAGTGAGACAGACCAAGAGACCCAGTACTTC
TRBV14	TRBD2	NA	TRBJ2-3	CASSQLLERGVTDTQYF	TGTGCCAGCAGCCAACTCCTAGAGCGGGGGGTCACAGATACGCAGTATTTT
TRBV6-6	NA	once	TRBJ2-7	CASSPLWSSYEQYF	TGTGCCAGCAGTCCCCTGTGGAGCTCCTACGAGCAGTACTTC
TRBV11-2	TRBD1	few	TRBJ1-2	CASSLAGDRGYYGYTF	TGTGCCAGCAGCTTAGCTGGGGACAGGGGATACTATGGCTACACCTTC
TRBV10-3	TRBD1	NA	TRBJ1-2	CAIYARTGGFYGYTF	TGTGCCATCTATGCTAGGACAGGGGGCTTTTATGGCTACACCTTC
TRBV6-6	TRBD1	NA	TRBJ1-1	CASSVRDSYTEAFF	TGTGCCAGCAGCGTACGGGACAGCTACACTGAAGCTTTCTTT
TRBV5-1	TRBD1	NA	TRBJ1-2	CASSPDRGYGYTF	TGCGCCAGCAGCCCCGACAGGGGTTATGGCTACACCTTC
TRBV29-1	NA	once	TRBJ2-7	CSVLGTWSSYEQYF	TGCAGCGTTCTGGGGACATGGAGCTCCTACGAGCAGTACTTC
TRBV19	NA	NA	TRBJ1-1	CASRDTWNTEAFF	TGTGCCAGTAGGGACACCTGGAACACTGAAGCTTTCTTT
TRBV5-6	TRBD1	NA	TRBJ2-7	CASSLEGDRVREQYF	TGTGCCAGCAGCTTGGAAGGGGACAGGGTGAGAGAGCAGTACTTC
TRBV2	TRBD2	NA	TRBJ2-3	CASSVTGFSGGFTDTQYF	TGTGCCAGCAGTGTGACAGGGTTCAGCGGGGGGTTCACAGATACGCAGTATTTT
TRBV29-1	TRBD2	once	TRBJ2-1	CSVDSGGNEQFF	TGCAGCGTTGACAGCGGGGGAAATGAGCAGTTCTTC
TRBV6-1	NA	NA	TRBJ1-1	CASSERGTSREAFF	TGTGCCAGCAGTGAACGTGGTACTAGCCGAGAAGCTTTCTTT
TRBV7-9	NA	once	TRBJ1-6	CASSLGDYNSPLHF	TGTGCCAGCAGCTTAGGAGATTATAATTCACCCCTCCACTTT
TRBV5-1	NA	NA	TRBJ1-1	CASSLVLGGNTEAFF	TGCGCCAGCAGCTTGGTTCTGGGAGGGAACACTGAAGCTTTCTTT
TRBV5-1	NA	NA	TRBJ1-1	CASSSMAGTTEAFF	TGCGCCAGCAGCTCCATGGCGGGGACCACTGAAGCTTTCTTT
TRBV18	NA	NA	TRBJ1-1	CASSPFGPGNLNTEAFF	TGTGCCAGCTCACCATTCGGTCCGGGTAACTTGAACACTGAAGCTTTCTTT
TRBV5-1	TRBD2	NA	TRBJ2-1	CASRRTSGGYNEQFF	TGCGCCAGCAGGAGGACTAGCGGGGGGTACAATGAGCAGTTCTTC
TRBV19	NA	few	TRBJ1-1	CASFYRDTEAFF	TGTGCCTCGTTCTACAGGGACACTGAAGCTTTCTTT
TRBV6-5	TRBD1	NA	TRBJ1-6	CASSEGQGNSPLHF	TGTGCCAGCAGCGAAGGACAGGGTAATTCACCCCTCCACTTT
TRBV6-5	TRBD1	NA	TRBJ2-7	CASSQRQGPYEQYF	TGTGCCAGCAGTCAACGACAGGGTCCCTACGAGCAGTACTTC
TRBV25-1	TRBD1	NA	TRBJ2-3	CASSDPGQGAGDTQYF	TGTGCCAGCAGTGATCCGGGACAGGGGGCGGGCGATACGCAGTATTTT
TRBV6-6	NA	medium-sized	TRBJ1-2	CASRTEEQGYGYTF	TGTGCCAGCAGGACGGAGGAACAGGGCTATGGCTACACCTTC
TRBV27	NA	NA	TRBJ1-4	CASSQKGPTNEKLFF	TGTGCCAGCAGCCAAAAGGGGCCAACTAATGAAAAACTGTTTTTT
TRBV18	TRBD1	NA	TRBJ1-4	CASSPQGQGNEKLFF	TGTGCCAGCTCACCACAAGGACAGGGTAATGAAAAACTGTTTTTT
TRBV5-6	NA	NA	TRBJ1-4	CASSTETGWGEKLFF	TGTGCCAGCAGCACGGAAACAGGGTGGGGTGAAAAACTGTTTTTT
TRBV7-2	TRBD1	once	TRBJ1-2	CASSVDGTGYGYTF	TGTGCCAGCAGCGTAGACGGGACAGGCTATGGCTACACCTTC
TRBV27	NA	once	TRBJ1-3	CASSRGFGNTIYF	TGTGCCAGCAGCCGGGGGTTCGGAAACACCATATATTTT
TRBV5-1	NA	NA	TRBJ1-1	CASSLVSGRHTEAFF	TGCGCCAGCAGCTTGGTTTCGGGTCGGCACACTGAAGCTTTCTTT
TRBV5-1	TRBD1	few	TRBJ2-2	CASTEAGGVTGELFF	TGCGCCAGCACCGAGGCAGGGGGTGTCACCGGGGAGCTGTTTTTT
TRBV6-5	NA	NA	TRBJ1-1	CASRNSMNTEAFF	TGTGCCAGCAGGAACAGCATGAACACTGAAGCTTTCTTT
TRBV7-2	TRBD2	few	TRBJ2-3	CASSSGLAGGSQYF	TGTGCCAGCAGCTCCGGACTAGCGGGGGGTTCGCAGTATTTT
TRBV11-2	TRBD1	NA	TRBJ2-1	CASSLFRGTYNEQFF	TGTGCCAGCAGCTTATTCAGGGGGACCTACAATGAGCAGTTCTTC
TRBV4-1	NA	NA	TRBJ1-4	CASSQEPRENEKLFF	TGCGCCAGCAGCCAAGAACCCAGGGAAAATGAAAAACTGTTTTTT
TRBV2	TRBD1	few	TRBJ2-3	CASPGDRGGDTQYF	TGTGCCAGTCCTGGAGACAGGGGAGGCGATACGCAGTATTTT
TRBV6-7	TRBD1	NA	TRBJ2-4	CASSYSSRDRAKNIQYF	TGTGCCAGCAGTTACTCGTCCCGGGACAGGGCCAAAAACATTCAGTACTTC
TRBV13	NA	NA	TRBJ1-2	CASSLRGGYTF	TGTGCCAGCAGCTTAAGGGGTGGCTACACCTTC